This TCR beta chain was obtained from a study of blood T cell repertoires in COVID-19. Across the whole study: T cells, B-cell-depleted T cells, or PBMCs provided the cDNA or gDNA that served as material.

The table lists this clone with many counts. Repertoires were generated with immunoSEQ multiplex PCR, while TCRdb's copy carries only in-frame clones and drops some. This repertoire shows 40,000 to 50,000 clones, 70% to 85% found once; its top ten account for 25%. This CDR3 region has 16 residues. The germline CDR1 and CDR2 sequences are SGDLS and YYNGEE. V lost 2 bases, J lost 6 bases, and 10 bases stayed unmatched. The chain is built from TRBV9 and TRBJ2-1, with 8 bases identical to TRBD1. The specimen was peripheral blood. The receptor comes from a man in his sixties or seventies with acute or convalescent COVID-19. CDR3 bases: TGTGCCAGCAGCGTCACCGGCCAGGGGGCGGGCAATGAGCAGTTCTTC. It codes for CASSVTGQGAGNEQFF.